Sequencing of this TCR beta chain was carried out in a study of shared clonotypes between healthy human individuals. In the study overall: For every donor, three CD4 naive, three CD4 memory, two CD8 naive and one CD8 memory plates were used. Study-wide points: Sequencing of the sorted subsets was shown by rarefaction to be incomplete despite large depth. What limited the represented genetic and exposure-history diversity was the small number of donors.

Using immunoSEQ multiplex PCR, the repertoire was profiled, and TCRdb retains in-frame clones only, with some absent. The table includes about a million clones, around 75% detected once. With regard to this clone: The antigen is undetermined.

The sample taken for sequencing was memory CD4+ T cells sorted from blood. Noted subset: CD45RA-negative fraction. This receptor was identified in a man aged 18 to 35 in good health.

CDR3: CASRDGQTSGNTIYF. Here the CDR3 DNA reads TGTGCCAGCAGGGACGGACAGACCTCTGGAAACACCATATATTTT. The chain has TRBV6-6 and TRBJ1-3; D is perhaps TRBD1 (6 bases). Germline V gives CDR1 MNHNY, CDR2 SVGAGI (reference sequence). The CDR3 runs to 15 residues. Trimming cost V 6 bases and J 0 bases, with 12 bases left between them.